What follows is one T cell receptor beta chain and its context. The entry originates in a study of vaccination and CD4 T cells after COVID-19. As for the study in general: Each participant was administered two doses of a vaccine, which was either BNT162b2 or mRNA-1273. Post-COVID sampling occurred a median approximately 99 days after diagnosis (range 35 to 161).

Time point noted: late sampling 161 to 241 days after vaccination in three convalescent patients. Germline loops: CDR1 MNHEY, CDR2 SMNVEV (reference sequence). Trimming left V 2 bases short and J 6 bases short, with 19 bases between. The CDR3 loop spans 17 amino acids. TCRdb re-analysed the PCR reads in MiXCR, keeping a single row per CDR3 protein. Of some 28,000 distinct CDR3 sequences in the sample, about half were seen once. Sequenced here: CD4+ T cells from blood, sampled about 7 months after SARS-CoV-2 vaccination. The TCR was taken from a human donor who had recovered from COVID-19. This chain connects TRBV27 to TRBJ2-2; D might be TRBD1 or TRBD2, each matching 6 bases. CDR3 sequence (DNA): TGTGCCAGCAGTTTAGGTCCTTGGGGGCCGGGGGCCGGGGAGCTGTTTTTT. This codes for CASSLGPWGPGAGELFF.